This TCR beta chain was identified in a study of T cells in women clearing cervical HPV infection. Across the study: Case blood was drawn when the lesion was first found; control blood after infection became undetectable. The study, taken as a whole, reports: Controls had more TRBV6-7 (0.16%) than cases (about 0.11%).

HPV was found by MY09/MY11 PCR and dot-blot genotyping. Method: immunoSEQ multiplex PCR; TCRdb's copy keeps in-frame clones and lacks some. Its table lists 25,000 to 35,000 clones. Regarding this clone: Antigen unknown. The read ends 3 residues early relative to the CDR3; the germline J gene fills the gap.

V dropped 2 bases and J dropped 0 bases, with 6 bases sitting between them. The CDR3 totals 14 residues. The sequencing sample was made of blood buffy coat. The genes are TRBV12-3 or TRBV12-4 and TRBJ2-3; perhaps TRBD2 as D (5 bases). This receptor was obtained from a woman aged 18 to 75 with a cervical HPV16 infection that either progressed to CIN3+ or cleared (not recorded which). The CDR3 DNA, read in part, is TGTGCCAGCAGTTTACGGACTAGCACAGATACG. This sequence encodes CASSLRTSTDT. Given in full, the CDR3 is CASSLRTSTDTQYF.